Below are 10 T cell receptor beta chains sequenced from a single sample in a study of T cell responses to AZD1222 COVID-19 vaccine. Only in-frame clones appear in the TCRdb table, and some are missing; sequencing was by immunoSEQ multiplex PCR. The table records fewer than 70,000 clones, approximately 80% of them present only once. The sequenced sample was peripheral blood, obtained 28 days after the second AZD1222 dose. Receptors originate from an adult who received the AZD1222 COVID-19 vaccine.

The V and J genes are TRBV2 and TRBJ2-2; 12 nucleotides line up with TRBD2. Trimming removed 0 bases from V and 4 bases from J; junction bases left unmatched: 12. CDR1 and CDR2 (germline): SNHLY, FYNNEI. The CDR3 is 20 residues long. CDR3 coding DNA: TGTGCCAGCAGTGAAGCCCCCCTAGCGGGGGGGTGGGGTGGCACCGGGGAGCTGTTTTTT. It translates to CASSEAPLAGGWGGTGELFF.

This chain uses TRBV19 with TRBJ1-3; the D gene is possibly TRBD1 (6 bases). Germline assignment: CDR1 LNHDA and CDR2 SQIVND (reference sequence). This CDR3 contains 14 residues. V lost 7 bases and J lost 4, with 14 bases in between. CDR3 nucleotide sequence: TGTGCCAGTATGATACAGGGTCAAGGAAACACCATATATTTT. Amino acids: CASMIQGQGNTIYF.

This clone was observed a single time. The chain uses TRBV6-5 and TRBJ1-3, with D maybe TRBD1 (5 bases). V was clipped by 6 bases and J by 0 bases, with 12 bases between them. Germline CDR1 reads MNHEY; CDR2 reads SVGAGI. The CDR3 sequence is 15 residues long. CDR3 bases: TGTGCCAGCAGCTCGGGACGGATCTCTGGAAACACCATATATTTT. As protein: CASSSGRISGNTIYF.

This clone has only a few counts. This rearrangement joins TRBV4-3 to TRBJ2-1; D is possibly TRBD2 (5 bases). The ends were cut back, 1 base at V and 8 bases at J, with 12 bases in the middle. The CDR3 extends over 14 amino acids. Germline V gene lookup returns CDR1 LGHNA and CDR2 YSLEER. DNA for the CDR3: TGCGCCAGCAGCCAAGGTCCGAACGGGGATGAGCAGTTCTTC. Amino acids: CASSQGPNGDEQFF.

DNA for the CDR3: TGCGCCAGCAGCCAAGATGGGCAGGCTTTTACCTACGAGCAGTACTTC. Its protein is CASSQDGQAFTYEQYF. The chain couples TRBV4-1 to TRBJ2-7; D uncertain. The CDR3 is made up of 16 amino acids. Germline V gene lookup returns CDR1 MGHRA and CDR2 YSYEKL. The V and J ends lost 0 bases and 2 bases respectively, with 14 bases between them.

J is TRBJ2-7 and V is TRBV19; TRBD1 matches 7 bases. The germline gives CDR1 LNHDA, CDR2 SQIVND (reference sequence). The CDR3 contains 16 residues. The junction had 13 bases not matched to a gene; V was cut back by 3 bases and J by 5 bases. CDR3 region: CASSIFVTGNFDEQYF. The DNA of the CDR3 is TGTGCCAGTAGTATTTTTGTGACAGGGAACTTCGACGAGCAGTACTTC.

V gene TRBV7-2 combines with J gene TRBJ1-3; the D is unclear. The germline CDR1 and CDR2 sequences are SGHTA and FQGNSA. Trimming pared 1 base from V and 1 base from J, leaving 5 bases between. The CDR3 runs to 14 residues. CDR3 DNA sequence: TGTGCCAGCAGCTTAGACCCTTCTGGAAACACCATATATTTT. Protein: CASSLDPSGNTIYF.

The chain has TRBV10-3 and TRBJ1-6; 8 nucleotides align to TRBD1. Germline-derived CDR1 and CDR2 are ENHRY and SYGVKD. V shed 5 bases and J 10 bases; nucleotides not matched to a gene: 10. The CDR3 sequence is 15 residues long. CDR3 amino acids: CAISTGQGRDSPLHF. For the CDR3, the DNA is TGTGCCATCAGTACCGGACAGGGAAGGGACTCACCCCTCCACTTT.

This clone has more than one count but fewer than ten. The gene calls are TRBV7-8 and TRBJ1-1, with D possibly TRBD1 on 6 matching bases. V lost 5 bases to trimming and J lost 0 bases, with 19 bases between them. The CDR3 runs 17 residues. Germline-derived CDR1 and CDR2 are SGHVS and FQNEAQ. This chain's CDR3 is CASSARTVRIMNTEAFF. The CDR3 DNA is TGTGCCAGCAGCGCCCGGACAGTGAGAATCATGAACACTGAAGCTTTCTTT.

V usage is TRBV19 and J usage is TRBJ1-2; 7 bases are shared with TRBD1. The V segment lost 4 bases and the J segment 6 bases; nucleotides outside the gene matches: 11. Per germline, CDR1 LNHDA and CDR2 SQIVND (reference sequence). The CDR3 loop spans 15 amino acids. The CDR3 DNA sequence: TGTGCCAGTAGTAACGAGGGGGCTGCCTACGATGGCTACACCTTC. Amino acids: CASSNEGAAYDGYTF.